This T cell receptor beta chain was documented in a study of blood T cell repertoires in COVID-19. Study details: Samples of COVID-19 (acute and convalescent) were obtained from the United States, Italy and Spain. In each case, the material was cDNA or gDNA derived from T cells, B-cell-depleted T cells, or PBMCs.

The CDR3 covers 15 residues. Germline CDR1 MDHEN, CDR2 SYDVKM. V shed 5 bases and J 11 bases; nucleotides not matched to a gene: 8. Authors' processing steps: From reference gene primer amplification, estimates of nucleated cell counts were derived. The method was immunoSEQ multiplex PCR; TCRdb's version includes in-frame clones alone and lacks a portion of them. The V and J calls and clone size are taken from that table; D and trimming were inferred from the DNA. The sample yields under 95,000 clones, more than 60% seen once. The specimen sequenced was peripheral blood. The TCR was taken from a man between 65 and 79 years old with acute or convalescent COVID-19. This sequence joins TRBV28 and TRBJ2-3, with 15 bases identical to TRBD2. The CDR3 loop reads CASSPGLAGGHKQYF. Here the CDR3 DNA reads TGTGCCAGCAGTCCAGGACTAGCGGGGGGGCATAAGCAGTATTTT.